What follows are 27 T cell receptor beta chains derived from one specimen sequenced in a study of sequential checkpoint blockade in melanoma. TCRdb's table, derived via immunoSEQ multiplex PCR, lists solely in-frame clones and lacks some. The sample has approximately 11,000 clones, 60% to 80% seen once. This sample's treatment: randomized to nivolumab then ipilimumab (arm A) or the reverse (arm B). The sample in question was CD8+ T cells sorted from blood (inferred from file names), obtained from a patient given nivolumab and ipilimumab in sequence. These receptors originate from a human donor with melanoma.

This sequence joins TRBV27 and TRBJ2-1; tentative D call: TRBD2 (6 bases). V lost 6 bases to trimming and J lost 6 bases, with 18 bases between them. Germline values: CDR1 MNHEY, CDR2 SMNVEV (reference sequence). This CDR3 contains 15 residues. The CDR3 DNA reads as TGTGCCAGCAGCCCCCTTGGTAGCGGTGTCAATGAGCAGTTCTTC. This sequence encodes CASSPLGSGVNEQFF.

The chain recombines TRBV7-9 with TRBJ2-3, with 8 bases matching TRBD2. V dropped 6 bases and J dropped 3; count of bases not matched to a gene: 5. The CDR3 runs 14 residues. The germline gives CDR1 SEHNR, CDR2 FQNEAQ (reference sequence). For the CDR3, the DNA is TGTGCCAGCAGGGGCGGGAGGCAGACAGATACGCAGTATTTT. It encodes CASRGGRQTDTQYF.

The V gene is TRBV11-2, the J gene TRBJ2-7; TRBD1 aligns across 7 bases. Per the germline V gene, CDR1 is SGHAT and CDR2 is FQNNGV. V shed 1 base and J 5 bases; nucleotides not matched to a gene: 2. This CDR3 is built from 13 residues. The CDR3 is CASSLAGTDEQYF. For the CDR3, the DNA is TGTGCCAGCAGCTTAGCTGGGACAGACGAGCAGTACTTC.

V usage is TRBV19 and J usage is TRBJ2-1; maybe TRBD2 (6 bases). This CDR3 spans 15 amino acids. CDR1 and CDR2 from the germline V gene are LNHDA and SQIVND (reference sequence). V gave up 3 bases and J gave up 10 bases, with 19 bases separating them. The CDR3 loop reads CASSIRAGFVREQFF. The CDR3, as DNA: TGTGCCAGTAGTATTAGGGCGGGGTTTGTAAGAGAGCAGTTCTTC.

The CDR3 nucleotides read TGTGCCAGCGGTAATCGCGGCGACAGCACAGATACGCAGTATTTT. Protein: CASGNRGDSTDTQYF. The chain employs TRBV27 and TRBJ2-3; D remains unclear. CDR3 size: 15 residues. From germline, CDR1 is MNHEY and CDR2 SMNVEV (reference sequence). V shed 8 bases and J shed 0 bases, with 15 bases lying between them.

This clone is labeled medium-sized. This chain joins TRBV7-8 and TRBJ1-1; no clear D. Germline CDR1 reads SGHVS; CDR2 reads FQNEAQ. This CDR3 region has 13 residues. Between the trimmed V and J ends, which lost 4 bases and 1 base, there was a span of 7 bases. The CDR3 loop is CASSSSRNTEAFF. The CDR3 region has the DNA TGTGCCAGCAGCTCATCCAGGAACACTGAAGCTTTCTTT.

This clone came up a few times. This chain uses TRBV14 with TRBJ2-5; TRBD2 aligns across 12 bases. Germline trimming cut 0 bases from V and 2 bases from J; bases unmatched to any gene: 1. The CDR3 length is 16 residues. Germline CDR1 reads SGHDN; CDR2 reads FVKESK. The CDR3 here is CASSQDLAGGQETQYF. The CDR3 DNA follows: TGTGCCAGCAGCCAAGATCTAGCGGGAGGGCAAGAGACCCAGTACTTC.

This rearrangement joins TRBV28 to TRBJ1-1; 8 positions agree with TRBD1. Per germline, CDR1 MDHEN and CDR2 SYDVKM. Trimming cost V 7 bases and J 7 bases; bases outside gene matches: 2. The CDR3 covers 11 residues. The CDR3 spells CASNTGGEAFF. CDR3 bases: TGTGCCAGCAATACAGGGGGTGAAGCTTTCTTT.

The chain employs TRBV11-3 and TRBJ2-3, with 8 nucleotides matching TRBD1. Germline CDR1 SGHNT, CDR2 YENEEA. The CDR3 totals 14 residues. V dropped 4 bases and J dropped 4; count of bases not matched to a gene: 4. The CDR3 reads CASSSGQGSDTQYF. DNA for the CDR3: TGTGCCAGCAGCTCCGGACAGGGCTCAGATACGCAGTATTTT.

The chain employs TRBV5-4 and TRBJ2-5; D remains unclear. The DNA end is a closer match to TRBJ2-7, so the J assignment may be wrong. CDR1 and CDR2 from the germline V gene are SGHNT and YYREEE (reference sequence). The CDR3 is 15 amino acids. CDR3 loop: CASSLVSGWSYEQYF. The CDR3 DNA is TGTGCCAGCAGCTTGGTTTCCGGGTGGTCCTACGAGCAGTACTTC.

This chain joins TRBV7-3 and TRBJ2-3, with TRBD1 identical over 7 bases. This CDR3 comprises 15 residues. The V segment lost 5 bases and the J segment 1 base; nucleotides outside the gene matches: 6. Germline assignment: CDR1 SGHTA and CDR2 FQGTGA. CDR3 sequence reads: CASSANRGRTDTQYF. CDR3 nucleotide sequence: TGTGCCAGCAGCGCCAACAGGGGCCGCACAGATACGCAGTATTTT.

The gene calls are TRBV6-1 and TRBJ2-7; a weak D match, TRBD1 (6 bases). The V end lost 2 bases, the J end lost 5 bases, and 16 bases lay between the germline ends. CDR1 and CDR2 (germline): MNHNS, SASEGT. This CDR3 spans 15 amino acids. The CDR3 loop is CASSELGQGIDEQYF. CDR3 sequence (DNA): TGTGCCAGCAGTGAATTAGGGCAGGGGATAGACGAGCAGTACTTC.

The chain uses TRBV27 and TRBJ2-5; D might be TRBD1 (6 bases). The J call is in doubt because the DNA end fits TRBJ2-7 better. The CDR3 consists of 13 residues. Germline-derived CDR1 and CDR2 are MNHEY and SMNVEV (reference sequence). Here the CDR3 reads CASSLHRAHEQYF. The CDR3 region has the DNA TGTGCCAGCAGTTTACACAGGGCCCACGAGCAGTACTTC.

This clone was observed a handful of times. This chain links TRBV7-2 with TRBJ1-2, with D possibly being TRBD1 (6 bases). CDR3 length: 13 residues. Germline V gene lookup returns CDR1 SGHTA and CDR2 FQGNSA. V lost 6 bases and J 3 bases, leaving 11 bases between the germline ends. CDR3 loop: CASSPGTHYGYTF. CDR3 coding DNA: TGTGCCAGCAGTCCCGGGACACACTATGGCTACACCTTC.

The chain recombines TRBV7-9 with TRBJ2-3, with D possibly matching TRBD1 (5 bases). CDR3 length: 14 amino acids. Germline V CDR1 and CDR2: SEHNR, FQNEAQ (reference sequence). V gave up 5 bases and J gave up 4 bases, with 13 bases separating them. The DNA for the CDR3 is TGTGCCAGCAGCACCCAGGGAAGGTCAGATACGCAGTATTTT. This sequence encodes CASSTQGRSDTQYF.

CDR3 loop: CASSDLGTGYGYTF. The CDR3 DNA reads TGTGCCAGCAGTGACCTAGGGACAGGCTATGGCTACACCTTC. This chain uses TRBV28 with TRBJ1-2; TRBD1 aligns across 8 bases. The CDR3 is 14 amino acids. V dropped 5 bases and J dropped 4; count of bases not matched to a gene: 6. The V gene's germline CDR1 is MDHEN and CDR2 SYDVKM.

The chain carries TRBV5-4 and TRBJ2-5, with TRBD2 as a possible D gene (5 bases). V was cut by 5 bases and J by 4 bases, with 15 bases left in between. Looked up from germline, CDR1 is SGHNT and CDR2 is YYREEE (reference sequence). The CDR3 runs 14 residues. The CDR3 loop is CASSGVEEGETQYF. CDR3 coding DNA: TGTGCCAGCAGTGGGGTGGAGGAAGGAGAGACCCAGTACTTC.

This clone was counted a single time. The genes are TRBV19 and TRBJ2-7, with 11 positions matching TRBD1. The CDR3 runs 15 residues. Trimming took 5 bases from V and 1 from J; bases not matched to a gene: 4. The germline V gene encodes CDR1 LNHDA and CDR2 SQIVND (reference sequence). This CDR3 reads CASSPGTGGSYEQYF. Here the CDR3 DNA reads TGTGCCAGTAGTCCCGGGACAGGGGGGTCCTACGAGCAGTACTTC.

V gene TRBV7-9 combines with J gene TRBJ2-1; 9 positions agree with TRBD1. Germline V gene lookup returns CDR1 SEHNR and CDR2 FQNEAQ (reference sequence). Trimming took 3 bases from V and 7 from J; bases not matched to a gene: 7. The CDR3 has 15 residues. CDR3: CASSFRDRVGNEQFF. CDR3 sequence (DNA): TGTGCCAGCAGCTTCCGGGACAGGGTTGGGAATGAGCAGTTCTTC.

Concerning this clone: Distinct nucleotide sequences in the sample also encode this CDR3. V is TRBV6-5 and J is TRBJ2-7; perhaps TRBD2 as D (5 bases). Looked up from germline, CDR1 is MNHEY and CDR2 is SVGAGI. This CDR3 is built from 14 residues. The germline V and J ends were trimmed by 6 bases and 6 bases, with 18 bases remaining between them. The CDR3 DNA is TGTGCCAGCAGCCCTACTAGTCCCTCAGCCGAGCAGTACTTC. This translates into CASSPTSPSAEQYF.

A remark on this clone: The junction departs from germline at one end; a sequencing error may be responsible. This chain joins TRBV2 and TRBJ2-7, with TRBD2 identical over 13 bases. The CDR3 loop spans 14 amino acids. Germline lookup yields CDR1 SNHLY and CDR2 FYNNEI. The CDR3 loop is CASWTSGGRSTQHF. The CDR3 region has the DNA TGTGCCAGCTGGACTAGCGGGGGCCGGAGCACCCAGCACTTC.

The chain recombines TRBV7-9 with TRBJ2-7; 12 bases match TRBD2. Germline V gives CDR1 SEHNR, CDR2 FQNEAQ (reference sequence). CDR3 length equals 15 residues. The trim removed 5 bases at V and 2 bases at J, leaving 4 bases unmatched. The CDR3 DNA sequence: TGTGCCAGCAGCGACGGACTAGCGGGGCCCTACGAGCAGTACTTC. This encodes CASSDGLAGPYEQYF.

V is TRBV1 and J is TRBJ2-5; no check of the table's D call, TRBD2, against the DNA was made. The end of the DNA fits TRBJ2-7 better, so the J call may be wrong. TRBV1 is termed a pseudogene. CDR3 length equals 15 residues. The CDR3 is CTSSYHLAASYEQYF. CDR3 nucleotide sequence: TGCACCAGCAGCTACCACTTGGCGGCCAGCTACGAGCAGTACTTC.

This clone was detected only a few times. J is TRBJ1-4 and V is TRBV4-3; D might be TRBD1 (5 bases). There are 16 residues in the CDR3. Deletions cut 0 bases from V and 7 bases from J, with 15 bases between. Germline CDR1 LGHNA, CDR2 YSLEER. The CDR3 loop reads CASSQEWQGRGEKLFF. DNA for the CDR3: TGCGCCAGCAGCCAAGAATGGCAGGGTCGAGGTGAAAAACTGTTTTTT.

The chain employs TRBV7-9 and TRBJ2-3; a possible D gene is TRBD2 (5 bases). CDR1 is SEHNR, CDR2 FQNEAQ, per germline (reference sequence). The CDR3 consists of 15 residues. V was cut by 3 bases and J by 1 base, with 11 bases left in between. In DNA form, the CDR3 reads TGTGCCAGCAGCTTGCCGCTGGAGGGCACAGATACGCAGTATTTT. Encoded protein: CASSLPLEGTDTQYF.

This chain connects TRBV6-1 to TRBJ2-7, with D hard to call. The CDR3 sequence is 13 residues long. Germline V gene data show CDR1 as MNHNS and CDR2 as SASEGT. The V end was cut by 1 base, the J end by 2 bases, with 6 bases between. CDR3: CASSEGTTYEQYF. The CDR3 nucleotides are TGTGCCAGCAGTGAAGGCACTACCTACGAGCAGTACTTC.

This sequence joins TRBV27 and TRBJ2-5; TRBD1 agrees at 9 bases. With the DNA end fitting TRBJ2-7 better, the J assignment may be wrong. The CDR3 covers 14 residues. CDR1 and CDR2 (germline): MNHEY, SMNVEV (reference sequence). CDR3 sequence reads: CASSRRDRVYEQYF. Written as DNA, the CDR3 is TGTGCCAGCAGCCGACGGGACAGGGTCTACGAGCAGTACTTC.